The sequence of this T cell receptor (beta chain) was determined in a study of cytomegalovirus exposure and HLA in healthy donors. Germline assignment: CDR1 LGHNA and CDR2 YNFKEQ. The CDR3 spans 17 residues. The trim removed 8 bases at V and 2 bases at J, leaving 16 bases unmatched. Study-level points and caveats: In terms of immune exposure information, only CMV serostatus was available. A likely sequencing artifact accounted for one observed cluster of highly shared sequence variants. Overall, around 160 TCR beta chains were annotated as cytomegalovirus-associated.

In the PCR, 60 Vbeta and 13 Jbeta primers were used. Method: immunoSEQ multiplex PCR; TCRdb's copy keeps in-frame clones and lacks some. The sample contains 95,000 to 150,000 clones, approximately 15% of which appear only once. Concerning this clone itself: Its antigen remains unknown.

The source material was PBMCs. The rearrangement links TRBV4-2 to TRBJ2-3; 7 bases are shared with TRBD2. The clonotype comes from a woman in her late teens or twenties in good health and CMV-seronegative. The CDR3 sequence: CASHPGGSGSSTDTQYF. The CDR3, as DNA: TGTGCCAGCCACCCTGGGGGTAGCGGGTCGTCCACAGATACGCAGTATTTT.